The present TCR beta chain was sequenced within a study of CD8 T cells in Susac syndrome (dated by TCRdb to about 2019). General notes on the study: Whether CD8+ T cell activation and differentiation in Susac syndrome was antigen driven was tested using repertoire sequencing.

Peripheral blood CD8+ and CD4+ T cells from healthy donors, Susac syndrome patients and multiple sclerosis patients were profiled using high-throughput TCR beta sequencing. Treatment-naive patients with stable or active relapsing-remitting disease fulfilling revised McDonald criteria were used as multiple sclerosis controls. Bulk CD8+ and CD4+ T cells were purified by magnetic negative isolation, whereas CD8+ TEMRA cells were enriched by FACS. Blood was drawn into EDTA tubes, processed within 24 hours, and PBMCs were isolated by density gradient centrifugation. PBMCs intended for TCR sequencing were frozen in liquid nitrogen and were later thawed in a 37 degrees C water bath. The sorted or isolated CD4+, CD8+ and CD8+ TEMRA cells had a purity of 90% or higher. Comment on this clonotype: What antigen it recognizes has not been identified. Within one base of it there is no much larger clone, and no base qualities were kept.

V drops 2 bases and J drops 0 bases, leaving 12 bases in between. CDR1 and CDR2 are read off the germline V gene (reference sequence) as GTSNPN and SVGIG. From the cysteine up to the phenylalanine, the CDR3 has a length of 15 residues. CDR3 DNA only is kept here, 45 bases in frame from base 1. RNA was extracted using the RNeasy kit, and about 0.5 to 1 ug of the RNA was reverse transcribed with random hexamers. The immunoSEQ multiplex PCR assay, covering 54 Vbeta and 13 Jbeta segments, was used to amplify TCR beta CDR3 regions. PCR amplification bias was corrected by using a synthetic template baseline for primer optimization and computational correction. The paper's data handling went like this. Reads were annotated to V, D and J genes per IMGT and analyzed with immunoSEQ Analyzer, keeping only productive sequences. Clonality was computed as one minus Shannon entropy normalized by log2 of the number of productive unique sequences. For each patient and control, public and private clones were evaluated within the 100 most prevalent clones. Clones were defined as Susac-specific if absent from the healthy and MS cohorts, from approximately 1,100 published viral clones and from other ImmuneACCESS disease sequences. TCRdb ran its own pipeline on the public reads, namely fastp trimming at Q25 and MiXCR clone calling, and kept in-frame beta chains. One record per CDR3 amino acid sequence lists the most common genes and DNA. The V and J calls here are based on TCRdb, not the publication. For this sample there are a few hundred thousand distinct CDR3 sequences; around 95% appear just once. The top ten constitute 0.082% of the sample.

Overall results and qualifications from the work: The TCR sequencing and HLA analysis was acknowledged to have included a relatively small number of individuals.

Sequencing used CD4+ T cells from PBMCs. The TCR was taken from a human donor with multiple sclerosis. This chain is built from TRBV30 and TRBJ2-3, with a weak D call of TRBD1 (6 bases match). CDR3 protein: CAWSPGDVSTDTQYF. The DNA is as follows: TGTGCCTGGAGTCCAGGGGACGTGAGCACAGATACGCAGTATTTT.